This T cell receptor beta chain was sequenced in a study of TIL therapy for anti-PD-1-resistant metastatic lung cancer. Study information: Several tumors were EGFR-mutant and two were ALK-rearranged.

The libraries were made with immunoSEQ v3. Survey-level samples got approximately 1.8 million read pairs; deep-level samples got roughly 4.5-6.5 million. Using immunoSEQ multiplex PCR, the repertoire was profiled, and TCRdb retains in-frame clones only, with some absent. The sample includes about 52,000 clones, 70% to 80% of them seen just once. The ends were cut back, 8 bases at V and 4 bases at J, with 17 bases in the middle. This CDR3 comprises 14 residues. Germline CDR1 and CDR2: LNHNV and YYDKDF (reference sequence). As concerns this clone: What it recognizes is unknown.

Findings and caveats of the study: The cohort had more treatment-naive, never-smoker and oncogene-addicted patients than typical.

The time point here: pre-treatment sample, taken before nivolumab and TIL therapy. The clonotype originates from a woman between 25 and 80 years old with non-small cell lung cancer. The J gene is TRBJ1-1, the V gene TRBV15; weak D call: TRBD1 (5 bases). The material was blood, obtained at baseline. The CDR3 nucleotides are TGTGCCACCGCCTCCGGGGGGGTGAGCACTGAAGCTTTCTTT. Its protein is CATASGGVSTEAFF.